A single sample gave rise to the 25 T cell receptor beta chains below, sequenced in a study of OX40 agonist ivuxolimab in advanced cancers. TCRdb's table, derived via immunoSEQ multiplex PCR, lists solely in-frame clones and lacks some. The sample has about 77,000 clones, approximately 85% seen once. The sequencing here drew on CD4+ or CD8+ T cells sorted from blood, taken in a trial of the OX40 agonist ivuxolimab. The receptors shown here come from an adult with an advanced solid tumor such as melanoma, head and neck, liver or kidney cancer.

The genes are TRBV11-2 and TRBJ1-1, with D maybe TRBD1 (6 bases). CDR3 length: 15 amino acids. Deletions cut 1 base from V and 2 bases from J, with 11 bases between. Per germline, CDR1 SGHAT and CDR2 FQNNGV. DNA of the CDR3: TGTGCCAGCAGCTTAGGGTCAGGGGTAAACACTGAAGCTTTCTTT. This gives the protein CASSLGSGVNTEAFF.

The rearrangement joins TRBV6-6 to TRBJ2-7; 8 bases are shared with TRBD2. The CDR3 covers 14 residues. The junction had 8 bases not matched to a gene; V was cut back by 6 bases and J by 4 bases. Germline CDR1 MNHNY, CDR2 SVGAGI (reference sequence). The CDR3 nucleotides are TGTGCCAGCAGCCCAACGGGGGGGGGTTACGAGCAGTACTTC. This sequence encodes CASSPTGGGYEQYF.

This chain connects TRBV2 to TRBJ1-2; D gene ambiguous. This CDR3 region has 15 residues. Germline CDR1 and CDR2: SNHLY and FYNNEI. The germline V and J ends were trimmed by 4 bases and 0 bases, with 12 bases remaining between them. CDR3 sequence (DNA): TGTGCCAGCAGTGCCCGGCAGAGGTCTAACTATGGCTACACCTTC. Its protein is CASSARQRSNYGYTF.

The rearrangement links TRBV23-1 to TRBJ1-6; D is perhaps TRBD1 (5 bases). TRBV23-1 is known as an ORF, though its function is uncertain. The CDR3 consists of 13 residues. With 9 bases removed from V and 9 bases from J, the gap between germline ends came to 15 bases. Here the CDR3 DNA reads TGCGCCAGGACAAGGGGAAGGGCTTCACCCCTCCACTTT. Residues: CARTRGRASPLHF.

In this sample, this clone turned up once. At one end, the junction sequence differs from germline, possibly due to a read error. This chain uses TRBV7-2 with TRBJ1-5, with D unresolved. The CDR3 sequence is 16 residues long. Germline V lookup: CDR1 SGHTA, CDR2 FQGNSA. The CDR3 sequence is CASSPAVGSPNQPQHF. Here the CDR3 DNA reads TGCGCCAGCAGCCCAGCAGTGGGGTCGCCTAATCAGCCCCAGCATTTT.

This clone appeared a few times. V and J are TRBV6-5 and TRBJ1-3; D is undetermined. The CDR3 is made up of 14 amino acids. Germline CDR1 MNHEY, CDR2 SVGAGI. The V end was cut by 6 bases, the J end by 0 bases, with 9 bases between. The DNA of the CDR3 is TGTGCCAGCAGCCCCCCCGGCTCTGGAAACACCATATATTTT. Translating gives CASSPPGSGNTIYF.

The CDR3: CASSLAWGQGGDTQYF. In DNA form, the CDR3 reads TGTGCCAGCAGCTTAGCATGGGGACAGGGAGGCGATACGCAGTATTTT. J is TRBJ2-3 and V is TRBV7-8; the match to TRBD1 covers 9 bases. This CDR3 comprises 16 residues. Germline-derived CDR1 and CDR2 are SGHVS and FQNEAQ. V was pared by 0 bases and J by 6 bases, with 7 bases of the junction left unmatched.

This chain connects TRBV4-1 to TRBJ1-2; 7 bases agree with TRBD1. Germline trimming cut 5 bases from V and 5 bases from J; bases unmatched to any gene: 2. CDR3 length: 12 amino acids. The germline V gene encodes CDR1 MGHRA and CDR2 YSYEKL. CDR3 loop: CASSTQGYGYTF. The DNA of the CDR3 is TGCGCCAGCAGCACACAGGGGTATGGCTACACCTTC.

This clone rates as medium-sized. The gene calls are TRBV18 and TRBJ2-7, with 8 bases fitting TRBD2. CDR1 and CDR2 (germline): KGHSH, LQKENI. The CDR3 consists of 15 residues. J lost 7 bases, V lost 2 bases, and 10 bases had no gene match. The CDR3 DNA follows: TGTGCCAGCTCACCAATGGCTAGCGGCGGGGGGGAGCAGTACTTC. Translating gives CASSPMASGGGEQYF.

This clone was observed once. This sequence joins TRBV11-3 and TRBJ2-6, with D perhaps matching TRBD1 (5 bases). Germline loops: CDR1 SGHNT, CDR2 YENEEA. With 1 base removed from V and 2 bases from J, the gap between germline ends came to 6 bases. CDR3 length: 15 amino acids. The CDR3 reads CASSLAGTGANVLTF. The CDR3, as DNA: TGTGCCAGCAGCTTAGCAGGGACTGGGGCCAACGTCCTGACTTTC.

V is TRBV28 and J is TRBJ1-4, with D uncertain. Germline-derived CDR1 and CDR2 are MDHEN and SYDVKM. CDR3 length equals 14 residues. The V and J ends lost 3 bases and 8 bases respectively, with 13 bases between them. CDR3 DNA sequence: TGTGCCAGCAGTTTCCCCAAACTCCGGGAAAAACTGTTTTTT. Its translation: CASSFPKLREKLFF.

This chain links TRBV9 with TRBJ1-1; 7 nucleotides align to TRBD1. Trimming cost V 4 bases and J 8 bases; bases outside gene matches: 8. This CDR3 has 13 residues. The V gene's germline CDR1 is SGDLS and CDR2 YYNGEE. CDR3 amino acids: CASSPNLDREAFF. The CDR3 DNA follows: TGTGCCAGCAGCCCCAACCTGGACAGGGAAGCTTTCTTT.

The chain is built from TRBV13 and TRBJ1-6; 7 bases align to TRBD1. Trimming at V came to 4 bases and at J to 0 bases, leaving 12 bases not matched to a gene. Germline V CDR1 and CDR2: PRHDT, FYEKMQ (reference sequence). The CDR3 is 19 amino acids. CDR3 loop: CASSSRGGRSISYNSPLHF. For the CDR3, the DNA is TGTGCCAGCAGCTCCAGGGGGGGGAGATCAATCTCCTATAATTCACCCCTCCACTTT.

The chain employs TRBV6-9 and TRBJ1-2, with D tentatively TRBD1 (5 bases). The CDR3 is 16 residues long. V was shortened by 6 bases and J by 0 bases, with 17 bases between the two germline ends. CDR1 MNHGY and CDR2 SVAAGI come from the germline V gene. Written as DNA, the CDR3 is TGTGCCAGCAGCTACCCTATGACAGAACCTAACTATGGCTACACCTTC. Translated, it gives CASSYPMTEPNYGYTF.

The chain couples TRBV5-4 to TRBJ1-2; 7 positions agree with TRBD1. Germline values: CDR1 SGHNT, CDR2 YYREEE (reference sequence). The V gene end was trimmed by 6 bases and the J gene end by 2 bases; junction bases not matched to a gene: 10. The CDR3 consists of 15 residues. In nucleotides, the CDR3 is TGTGCCAGCAACCGGGGGGGACAGTTCAACTATGGCTACACCTTC. Its protein product is CASNRGGQFNYGYTF.

The gene calls are TRBV7-2 and TRBJ1-3; D unclear. This CDR3 region has 12 residues. Trimming removed 2 bases at V and 3 bases at J, with 2 bases between. Germline lookup yields CDR1 SGHTA and CDR2 FQGNSA. In nucleotides, the CDR3 is TGTGCCAGCAGCTTAAATGGAAACACCATATATTTT. The encoded protein is CASSLNGNTIYF.

The J gene is TRBJ2-4, the V gene TRBV6-1; the D gene is possibly TRBD1 (7 bases). The V gene's germline CDR1 is MNHNS and CDR2 SASEGT. This CDR3 is built from 16 residues. V was clipped by 4 bases and J by 1 base, with 14 bases between them. The DNA for the CDR3 is TGTGCCAGCAGTGCCCGCCCAGGGGGGGCCAAAAACATTCAGTACTTC. It encodes CASSARPGGAKNIQYF.

The chain uses TRBV7-9 and TRBJ2-1; tentatively, D is TRBD1 (6 bases). This CDR3 region has 15 residues. Germline V CDR1 and CDR2: SEHNR, FQNEAQ (reference sequence). Trimming cost V 5 bases and J 0 bases, with 11 bases left between them. The CDR3 here is CASSPDRSSYNEQFF. The CDR3 DNA follows: TGTGCCAGCAGCCCAGACAGGAGCTCCTACAATGAGCAGTTCTTC.

The chain carries TRBV6-5 and TRBJ1-5; no definite D call. The ends were cut back, 5 bases at V and 1 base at J, with 6 bases in the middle. The germline V gene has CDR1 MNHEY and CDR2 SVGAGI. The CDR3 is 13 amino acids. CDR3 DNA sequence: TGTGCCAGCAGTACAAGGAGCAATCAGCCCCAGCATTTT. Its protein product is CASSTRSNQPQHF.

The chain is built from TRBV7-9 and TRBJ2-3, with TRBD1 matching over 9 bases. From germline, CDR1 is SEHNR and CDR2 FQNEAQ (reference sequence). The CDR3 covers 15 residues. V trimming: 5 bases; J trimming: 4 bases; junction bases outside the gene matches: 7. CDR3 sequence: CASSIQGARADTQYF. DNA of the CDR3: TGTGCCAGCAGCATACAGGGGGCTAGGGCAGATACGCAGTATTTT.

This chain joins TRBV4-3 and TRBJ2-1; D is unclear. The germline V and J ends were trimmed by 0 bases and 6 bases, with 9 bases remaining between them. The CDR3 contains 14 residues. Per germline, CDR1 LGHNA and CDR2 YSLEER. This CDR3 is CASSQESWGNEQFF. The CDR3 region has the DNA TGCGCCAGCAGCCAAGAATCCTGGGGCAATGAGCAGTTCTTC.

The chain couples TRBV7-2 to TRBJ1-3; D perhaps matches TRBD1 (5 bases). The ends were cut back, 6 bases at V and 2 bases at J, with 11 bases in the middle. The length of the CDR3 is 14 residues. CDR1 is SGHTA, CDR2 FQGNSA, per germline. The CDR3 loop reads CASRPGAAGNTIYF. In nucleotides, the CDR3 is TGTGCCAGCAGGCCCGGGGCGGCTGGAAACACCATATATTTT. The full variable domain, with the rest looked up from reference TRBV7-2 and TRBJ1-3, is GAGVSQSPSNKVTEKGKDVELRCDPISGHTALYWYRQSLGQGLEFLIYFQGNSAPDKSGLPSDRFSAERTGGSVSTLTIQRTQQEDSAVYLCASRPGAAGNTIYFGEGSWLTVV.

The V gene is TRBV12-5, the J gene TRBJ2-6, with D possibly TRBD1 on 5 matching bases. V gave up 3 bases and J gave up 0 bases, with 12 bases separating them. This CDR3 is built from 17 residues. Germline-derived CDR1 and CDR2 are LGHNT and FRNRAP. CDR3 loop: CASGLGASNSGANVLTF. In DNA, the CDR3 is TGTGCTAGTGGTTTAGGGGCCAGTAACTCTGGGGCCAACGTCCTGACTTTC.

In the case of this clone: Other DNA sequences in the sample encode the same CDR3. The rearrangement joins TRBV9 to TRBJ2-1; 11 nucleotides match TRBD2. Germline V gene data show CDR1 as SGDLS and CDR2 as YYNGEE. This CDR3 is built from 15 residues. V shed 0 bases and J 8 bases; nucleotides not matched to a gene: 4. For the CDR3, the DNA is TGTGCCAGCAGCGTAGTTAGCGGGGGGGCCCATGAGCAGTTCTTC. The encoded protein is CASSVVSGGAHEQFF.

The chain carries TRBV7-2 and TRBJ2-3, with D tentatively TRBD1 (6 bases). V gave up 6 bases and J gave up 0 bases, with 10 bases separating them. The CDR3 is 14 amino acids. CDR1 is SGHTA and CDR2 is FQGNSA in the germline V gene. This CDR3 is CASRQGFSTDTQYF. The CDR3 coding sequence is TGTGCCAGCAGGCAGGGGTTTAGCACAGATACGCAGTATTTT.